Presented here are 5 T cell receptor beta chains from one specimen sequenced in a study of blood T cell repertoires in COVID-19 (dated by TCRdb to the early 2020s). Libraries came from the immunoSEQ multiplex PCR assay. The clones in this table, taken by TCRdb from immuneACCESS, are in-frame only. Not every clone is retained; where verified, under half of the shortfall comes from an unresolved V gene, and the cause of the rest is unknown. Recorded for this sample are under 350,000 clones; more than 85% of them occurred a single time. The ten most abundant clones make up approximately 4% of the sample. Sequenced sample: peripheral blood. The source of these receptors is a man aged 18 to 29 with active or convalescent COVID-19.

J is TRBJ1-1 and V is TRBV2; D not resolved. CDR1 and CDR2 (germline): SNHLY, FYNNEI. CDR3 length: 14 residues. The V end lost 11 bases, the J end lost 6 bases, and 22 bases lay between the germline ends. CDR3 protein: CASSAGPLWPEAFF. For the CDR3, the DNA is TGTGCCTCATCGGCAGGTCCTCTCTGGCCTGAAGCTTTCTTT.

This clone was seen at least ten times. CDR3 bases: TGTGCCAGCAGCTTGGCCGGTGTCGACTACGAGCAGTACTTC. It yields the protein CASSLAGVDYEQYF. The rearrangement joins TRBV5-4 to TRBJ2-7; D gene unclear. The CDR3 spans 14 residues. The V and J ends lost 0 bases and 3 bases respectively, with 10 bases between them. The germline gives CDR1 SGHNT, CDR2 YYREEE (reference sequence).

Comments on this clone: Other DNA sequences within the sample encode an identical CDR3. CDR3: CASSHGQGSYNEQFF. For the CDR3, the DNA is TGTGCCAGCAGCCATGGACAGGGTTCCTACAATGAGCAGTTCTTC. The rearrangement uses TRBV7-3 and TRBJ2-1; TRBD1 matches at 8 bases. Germline CDR1 SGHTA, CDR2 FQGTGA. J lost 1 base, V lost 5 bases, and 4 bases had no gene match. The CDR3 extends over 15 amino acids.

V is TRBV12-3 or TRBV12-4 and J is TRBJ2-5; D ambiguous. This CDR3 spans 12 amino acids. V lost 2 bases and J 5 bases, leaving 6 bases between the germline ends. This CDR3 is CASSLNRETQYF. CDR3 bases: TGTGCCAGCAGTTTAAACCGGGAGACCCAGTACTTC.

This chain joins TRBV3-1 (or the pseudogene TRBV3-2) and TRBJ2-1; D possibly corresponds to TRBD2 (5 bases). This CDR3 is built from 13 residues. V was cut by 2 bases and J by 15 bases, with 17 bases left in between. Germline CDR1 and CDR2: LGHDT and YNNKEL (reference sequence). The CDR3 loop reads CASSQSAGSEPFF. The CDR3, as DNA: TGTGCCAGCAGCCAATCGGCGGGTAGCGAACCGTTCTTC.